This paragraph reports one T cell receptor beta chain. The antigen remains undetermined. The data originate from a study of beta chain features in type 1 diabetes. Study-level results: Shortening that was moderate but significant affected the TCRB CDR3s of Type 1 diabetes patients in all four CD4+ subsets.

Since all of the isolated RNA was reverse transcribed, expressed TCRB transcripts were what got sequenced. Sequencing used immunoSEQ multiplex PCR; TCRdb keeps in-frame clones, though not all of them. The sample records roughly 150,000 clones, approximately 10% being singletons. The specimen sequenced was central memory CD4+ T cells from blood. The TCR originated in a man aged 25-40 years with type 1 diabetes.

As DNA, the CDR3 is TGTGCCAGCAGCGGCACAGGGCCCGAAGCTTTCTTT. Encoded protein: CASSGTGPEAFF. The chain employs TRBV7-9 and TRBJ1-1; a possible D gene is TRBD1 (6 bases). The CDR3 contains 12 residues. V shed 5 bases and J shed 8 bases, with 12 bases lying between them. Germline V gives CDR1 SEHNR, CDR2 FQNEAQ (reference sequence).